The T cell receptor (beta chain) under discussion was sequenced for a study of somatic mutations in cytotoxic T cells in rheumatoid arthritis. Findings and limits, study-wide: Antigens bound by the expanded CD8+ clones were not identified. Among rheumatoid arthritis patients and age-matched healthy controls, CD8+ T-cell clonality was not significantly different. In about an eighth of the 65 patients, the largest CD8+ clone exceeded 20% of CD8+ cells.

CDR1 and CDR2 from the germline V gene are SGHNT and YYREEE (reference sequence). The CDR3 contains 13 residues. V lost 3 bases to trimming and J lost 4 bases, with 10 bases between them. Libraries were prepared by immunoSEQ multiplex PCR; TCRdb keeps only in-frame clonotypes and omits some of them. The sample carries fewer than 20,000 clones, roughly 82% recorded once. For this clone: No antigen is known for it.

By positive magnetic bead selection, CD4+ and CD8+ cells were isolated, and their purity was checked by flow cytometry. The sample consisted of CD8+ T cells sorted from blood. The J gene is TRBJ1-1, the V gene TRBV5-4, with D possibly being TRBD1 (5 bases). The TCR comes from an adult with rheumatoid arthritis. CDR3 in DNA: TGTGCCAGCAGCTGGGGACTGACCACTGAAGCTTTCTTT. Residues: CASSWGLTTEAFF. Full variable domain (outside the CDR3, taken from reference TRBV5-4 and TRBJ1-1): ETGVTQSPTHLIKTRGQQVTLRCSSQSGHNTVSWYQQALGQGPQFIFQYYREEENGRGNFPPRFSGLQFPNYSSELNVNALELDDSALYLCASSWGLTTEAFFGQGTRLTVV.